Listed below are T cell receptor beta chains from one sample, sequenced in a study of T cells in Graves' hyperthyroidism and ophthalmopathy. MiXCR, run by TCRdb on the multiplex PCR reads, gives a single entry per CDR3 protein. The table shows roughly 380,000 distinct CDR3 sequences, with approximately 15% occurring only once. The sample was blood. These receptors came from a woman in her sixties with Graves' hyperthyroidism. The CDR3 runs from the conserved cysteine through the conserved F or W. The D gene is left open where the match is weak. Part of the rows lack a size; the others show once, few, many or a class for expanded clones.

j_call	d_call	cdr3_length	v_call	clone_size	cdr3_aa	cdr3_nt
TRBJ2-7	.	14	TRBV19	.	CASSTGSPSYEQYF	TGTGCCAGTAGTACAGGGTCTCCCTCCTACGAGCAGTACTTC
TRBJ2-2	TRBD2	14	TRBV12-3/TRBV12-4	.	CASSMGGWDGELFF	TGTGCCAGCAGTATGGGGGGGTGGGACGGGGAGCTGTTTTTT
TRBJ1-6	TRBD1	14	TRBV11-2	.	CASSRGDRGFPLHF	TGTGCCAGCAGTCGGGGGGACAGGGGTTTTCCCCTCCACTTT
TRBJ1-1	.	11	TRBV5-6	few	CASSWGGEAFF	TGTGCCAGCAGCTGGGGCGGGGAAGCTTTCTTT
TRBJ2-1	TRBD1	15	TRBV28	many	CASSAGQGNYNEQFF	TGTGCCAGCAGTGCCGGACAGGGGAACTACAATGAGCAGTTCTTC
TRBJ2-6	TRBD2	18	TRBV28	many	CASSSSGLAVSGANVLTF	TGTGCCAGCAGTTCATCGGGACTAGCCGTCTCTGGGGCCAACGTCCTGACTTTC
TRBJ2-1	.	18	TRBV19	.	CASSIWPTEGSSYNEQSF	TGTGCCAGTAGTATTTGGCCCACCGAGGGTAGCTCCTACAATGAGCAGTCCTTC
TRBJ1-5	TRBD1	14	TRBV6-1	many	CASSTRTGNQPQHF	TGTGCCAGCAGTACCAGGACAGGGAATCAGCCCCAGCATTTT
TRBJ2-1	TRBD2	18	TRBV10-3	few	CAISGLAGEVNSYNEQFF	TGTGCCATCAGTGGTTTAGCGGGAGAGGTTAACTCCTACAATGAGCAGTTCTTC
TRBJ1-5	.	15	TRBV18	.	CASSPPGGAGQPQHF	TGTGCCAGCTCACCACCCGGGGGGGCAGGTCAGCCCCAGCATTTT
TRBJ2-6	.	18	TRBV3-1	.	CASSQGIFSPSGANVLTF	TGTGCCAGCAGCCAAGGAATCTTTTCACCCTCTGGGGCCAACGTCCTGACTTTC
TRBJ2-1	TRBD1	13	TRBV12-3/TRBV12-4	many	CASSFPGGDEQFF	TGTGCCAGCAGTTTTCCAGGGGGCGATGAGCAGTTCTTC
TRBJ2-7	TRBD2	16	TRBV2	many	CASSEIGGRTSYEQYF	TGTGCCAGCAGTGAAATCGGCGGGAGGACCTCCTACGAGCAGTACTTC
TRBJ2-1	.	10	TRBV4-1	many	CASTTNEQFF	TGCGCCAGCACGACGAATGAGCAGTTCTTC
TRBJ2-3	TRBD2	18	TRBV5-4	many	CASSLTSGRALGTDTQYF	TGTGCCAGCAGCCTGACTAGCGGGAGGGCCCTCGGCACAGATACGCAGTATTTT
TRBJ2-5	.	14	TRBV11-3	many	CASSEDPGEETQYF	TGTGCCAGCAGCGAGGACCCAGGCGAAGAGACCCAGTACTTC
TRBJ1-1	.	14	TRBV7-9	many	CASSLVLAGTEAFF	TGTGCCAGCAGCTTAGTATTAGCGGGCACTGAAGCTTTCTTT
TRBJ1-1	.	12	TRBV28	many	CASFMGNTEAFF	TGTGCCAGCTTTATGGGGAACACTGAAGCTTTCTTT
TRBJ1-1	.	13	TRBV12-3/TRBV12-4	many	CASGRERNTEAFF	TGTGCCAGCGGCCGAGAGAGGAACACTGAAGCTTTCTTT
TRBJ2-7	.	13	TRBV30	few	CAWSKGGLYEQYF	TGTGCCTGGAGTAAGGGAGGCCTCTACGAGCAGTACTTC
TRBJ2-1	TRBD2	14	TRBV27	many	CASNLAGGNNEQFF	TGTGCCAGCAACCTAGCGGGAGGTAATAATGAGCAGTTCTTC
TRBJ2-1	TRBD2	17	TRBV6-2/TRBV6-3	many	CASSSLAGLGGYNEQFF	TGTGCCAGCAGTTCTCTAGCGGGTCTCGGGGGTTACAATGAGCAGTTCTTC
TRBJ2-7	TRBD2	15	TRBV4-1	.	CASTPGMRGKYEQYF	TGCGCCAGCACACCCGGTATGCGGGGGAAGTACGAGCAGTACTTC
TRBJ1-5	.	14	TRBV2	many	CASWPGTHNQPQHF	TGTGCCAGCTGGCCAGGGACACACAATCAGCCCCAGCATTTT
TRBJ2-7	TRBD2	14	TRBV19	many	CASSIAGGTYEQYF	TGTGCCAGTAGTATAGCGGGAGGAACCTACGAGCAGTACTTC
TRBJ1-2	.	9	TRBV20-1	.	CSVSSGYTF	TGCAGCGTCTCTAGTGGCTACACCTTC
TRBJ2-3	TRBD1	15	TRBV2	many	CASSYTGAPTDTQYF	TGTGCCAGCAGTTACACAGGGGCCCCCACAGATACGCAGTATTTT
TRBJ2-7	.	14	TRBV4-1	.	CASSQGDNSYEQYF	TGCGCCAGCAGCCAAGGAGACAACTCCTACGAGCAGTACTTC
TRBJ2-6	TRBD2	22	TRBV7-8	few	CASSSQRLPGLSRGAGANVLTF	TGTGCCAGCAGCTCTCAACGCCTCCCGGGACTTTCCCGGGGGGCTGGGGCCAACGTCCTGACTTTC
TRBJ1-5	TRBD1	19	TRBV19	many	CASSTGTGGSMNSNQPQHF	TGTGCCAGTAGTACTGGGACAGGGGGGTCAATGAATAGCAATCAGCCCCAGCATTTT
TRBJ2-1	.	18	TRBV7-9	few	CASSEMRGRSSSYNEQFF	TGTGCCAGCAGCGAAATGAGGGGACGATCGAGCTCCTACAATGAGCAGTTCTTC
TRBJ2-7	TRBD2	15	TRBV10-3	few	CAISDRTSVPYEQYF	TGTGCCATCAGTGACAGGACTAGCGTTCCCTACGAGCAGTACTTC
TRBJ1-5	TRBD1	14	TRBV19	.	CASKGQGEGQPQHF	TGTGCCAGTAAAGGCCAGGGGGAGGGTCAGCCCCAGCATTTT
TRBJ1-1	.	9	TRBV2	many	CASSPPPFF	TGTGCCAGCAGTCCACCTCCTTTCTTT
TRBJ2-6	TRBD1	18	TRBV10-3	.	CAISGLGQDSSGANVLTF	TGTGCCATCAGTGGGTTGGGACAGGATTCCTCTGGGGCCAACGTCCTGACTTTC
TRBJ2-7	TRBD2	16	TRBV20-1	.	CSARASGGAIVYEQYF	TGCAGTGCTAGGGCCTCGGGGGGGGCGATTGTATACGAGCAGTACTTC
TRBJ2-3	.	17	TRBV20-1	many	CSARSEERGVSADTQYF	TGCAGTGCTAGATCGGAAGAGAGGGGAGTTAGCGCAGATACGCAGTATTTT
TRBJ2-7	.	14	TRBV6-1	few	CASRPGHSSYEQYF	TGTGCCAGCAGGCCGGGACATAGCTCCTACGAGCAGTACTTC
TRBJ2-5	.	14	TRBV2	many	CASSEVGPAETQYF	TGTGCCAGCAGTGAAGTAGGCCCTGCAGAGACCCAGTACTTC
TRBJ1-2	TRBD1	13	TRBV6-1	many	CASSGQGVYGYTF	TGTGCCAGCAGTGGACAGGGAGTGTATGGCTACACCTTC
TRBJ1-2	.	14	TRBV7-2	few	CASSSLGGPYGYTF	TGTGCCAGCAGCTCGCTAGGGGGTCCCTATGGCTACACCTTC
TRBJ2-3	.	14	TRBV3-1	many	CASSQAGVVDTQYF	TGTGCCAGCAGCCAAGCAGGCGTCGTCGATACGCAGTATTTT
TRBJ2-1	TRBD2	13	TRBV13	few	CASSERTSGEQFF	TGTGCCAGCAGCGAGCGGACTAGCGGCGAGCAGTTCTTC
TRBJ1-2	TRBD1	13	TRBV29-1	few	CSVPTPTGLGYTF	TGCAGCGTTCCCACGCCGACAGGGTTGGGCTACACCTTC
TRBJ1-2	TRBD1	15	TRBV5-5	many	CASSLAVGQGYGYTF	TGTGCCAGCAGCTTGGCCGTGGGACAGGGATATGGCTACACCTTC
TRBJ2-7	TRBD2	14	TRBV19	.	CASSIGGGYYEQYF	TGTGCCAGTAGTATCGGCGGGGGATACTACGAGCAGTACTTC
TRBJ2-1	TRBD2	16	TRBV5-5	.	CASSPWVGLADNEQFF	TGTGCCAGCAGTCCCTGGGTGGGTCTAGCGGACAATGAGCAGTTCTTC
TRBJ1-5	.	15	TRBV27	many	CASSLSRGGDQPQHF	TGTGCCAGCAGTTTATCCCGAGGGGGGGACCAGCCCCAGCATTTT
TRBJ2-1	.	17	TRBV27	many	CASIWGAGHHPYNEQFF	TGTGCCAGCATATGGGGGGCGGGACACCACCCCTACAATGAGCAGTTCTTC
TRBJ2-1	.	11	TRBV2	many	CASNGGNEQFF	TGTGCCAGCAACGGTGGCAATGAGCAGTTCTTC
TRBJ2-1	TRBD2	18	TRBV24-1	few	CATSDLPPKAGSYNEQFF	TGTGCCACCAGTGATTTGCCTCCTAAAGCGGGATCCTACAATGAGCAGTTCTTC
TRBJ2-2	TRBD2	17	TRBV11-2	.	CASSQGGSGSYTGELFF	TGTGCCAGCAGCCAAGGTGGTAGCGGGAGCTACACCGGGGAGCTGTTTTTT
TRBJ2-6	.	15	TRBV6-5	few	CASRPRIDGANVLTF	TGTGCCAGCAGACCGAGGATAGATGGGGCCAACGTCCTGACTTTC
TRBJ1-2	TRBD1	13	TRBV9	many	CASSGVRGYGYTF	TGTGCCAGCAGCGGCGTCAGGGGGTATGGCTACACCTTC
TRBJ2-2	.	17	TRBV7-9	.	CASSLISLAANTGELFF	TGTGCCAGCAGCTTAATTTCCTTGGCGGCGAACACCGGGGAGCTGTTTTTT
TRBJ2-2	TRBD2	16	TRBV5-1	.	CASSQTSGSVTGELFF	TGCGCCAGCAGCCAGACTAGCGGGAGTGTCACCGGGGAGCTGTTTTTT
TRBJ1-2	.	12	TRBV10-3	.	CAIRRGGYGYTF	TGTGCCATCAGAAGAGGGGGTTATGGCTACACCTTC
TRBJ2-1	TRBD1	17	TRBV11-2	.	CASSRDRGSTEGNEQFF	TGTGCCAGCTCACGGGACAGGGGGAGCACTGAAGGGAATGAGCAGTTCTTC
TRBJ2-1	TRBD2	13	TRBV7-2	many	CASSSRTRREQFF	TGTGCCAGCAGCTCGAGGACTAGGCGTGAGCAGTTCTTC
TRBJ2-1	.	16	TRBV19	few	CASSDIGTSPGDEQFF	TGTGCCAGTAGTGACATTGGGACCTCTCCCGGCGATGAGCAGTTCTTC